The entry that follows covers one T cell receptor beta chain sequence. The V gene lost 5 bases and the J gene lost 1 base, with 11 bases spanning the gap. The CDR3 has 15 residues. TCRdb reprocessed the RT-PCR reads with MiXCR, giving one entry per CDR3 protein. This sample has about 680,000 distinct CDR3 sequences; over 12% occur once, and the top ten carry around 3.3%. The chain links TRBV12-3 or TRBV12-4 to TRBJ2-2, with unresolved D. This clonotype was sampled from a female donor in good health, serving as a healthy control. Sequenced material: memory CD4+ T cells from blood. DNA of the CDR3: TGTGCCAGCAGTCCCCGGGCAGGGAACACCGGGGAGCTGTTTTTT. Protein product: CASSPRAGNTGELFF.